This T cell receptor (beta chain) is from a study of cytomegalovirus exposure and HLA in healthy donors. Concerning this clone: Antigen unknown.

Notes on the study in general: It has been reported that TCR beta sequences accurately predicted the HLA-A and HLA-B alleles of most subjects. Some V segments, including TRBV6-2 and TRBV6-3, were excluded as indistinguishable.

V lost 3 bases, J lost 6 bases, and 5 bases stayed unmatched. There are 14 residues in the CDR3. CDR1 and CDR2 from the germline V gene are GTSNPN and SVGIG (reference sequence). The PCR had 60 Vbeta and 13 Jbeta primers. Here immunoSEQ multiplex PCR was the method, and the copy in TCRdb shows in-frame clones only, minus some. The profile covers about 150,000 clones, with 75% to 85% appearing a single time and around 5.6% taken by the ten largest. The TCR was taken from a woman in her thirties or forties in good health and CMV-seropositive. The sample taken for sequencing was PBMCs. V and J are TRBV30 and TRBJ1-5, with 10 bases lining up with TRBD1. This CDR3 reads CAWRSGQGGQPQHF. The CDR3 DNA sequence: TGTGCCTGGAGGTCAGGACAGGGGGGTCAGCCCCAGCATTTT.